This is a list of T cell receptor beta chains from one sample in a study of PD-1 blockade in classical Hodgkin lymphoma. Measured with immunoSEQ multiplex PCR; TCRdb has only the in-frame clones, and not every one. The sample lists fewer than 45,000 clones, 55% to 80% occurring once. The source material was peripheral blood mononuclear cells (PBMCs), sampled before the fourth cycle of nivolumab. The receptors originated from a human donor with classical Hodgkin lymphoma. Both conserved end residues are part of each CDR3. Each record gives: CDR3 protein, CDR3 DNA, V gene, CDR3 length, D gene, clone size, J gene. A D gene is named only where the DNA matches it firmly. Where a row states a size, it is once, few, many or the class of an expanded clone; other rows omit it.

CDR3 protein: CASSQDRGTDTQYF
CDR3 DNA: TGTGCCAGCAGCCAGGACCGGGGGACAGATACGCAGTATTTT
V gene: TRBV19
CDR3 length: 14
D gene: -
clone size: -
J gene: TRBJ2-3

CDR3 protein: CATSSPNRGYGYTF
CDR3 DNA: TGTGCCACCAGCAGTCCCAACAGGGGCTATGGCTACACCTTC
V gene: TRBV15
CDR3 length: 14
D gene: TRBD1
clone size: -
J gene: TRBJ1-2

CDR3 protein: CASSLAQTNEKLFF
CDR3 DNA: TGTGCCAGCAGCTTAGCCCAGACTAATGAAAAACTGTTTTTT
V gene: TRBV7-9
CDR3 length: 14
D gene: -
clone size: -
J gene: TRBJ1-4

CDR3 protein: CASHRAGRIDTQYF
CDR3 DNA: TGTGCCAGCCACCGGGCGGGGCGTATAGATACGCAGTATTTT
V gene: TRBV7-2
CDR3 length: 14
D gene: -
clone size: once
J gene: TRBJ2-3

CDR3 protein: CASSSPPYEQYF
CDR3 DNA: TGTGCCAGCAGTTCCCCCCCTTACGAGCAGTACTTC
V gene: TRBV28
CDR3 length: 12
D gene: -
clone size: -
J gene: TRBJ2-7

CDR3 protein: CASSLPSTPDTQYF
CDR3 DNA: TGTGCCAGCAGCTTGCCTAGTACACCAGATACGCAGTATTTT
V gene: TRBV5-5
CDR3 length: 14
D gene: -
clone size: once
J gene: TRBJ2-3

CDR3 protein: CSVEDTLGSGNTIYF
CDR3 DNA: TGCAGCGTTGAGGACACATTGGGCTCTGGAAACACCATATATTTT
V gene: TRBV29-1
CDR3 length: 15
D gene: -
clone size: -
J gene: TRBJ1-3

CDR3 protein: CALEGEGMSGYTF
CDR3 DNA: TGTGCCTTGGAGGGAGAGGGAATGAGTGGCTACACCTTC
V gene: TRBV30
CDR3 length: 13
D gene: -
clone size: -
J gene: TRBJ1-2

CDR3 protein: CASSYGNEQFF
CDR3 DNA: TGTGCCAGCAGTTACGGGAATGAGCAGTTCTTC
V gene: TRBV6-6
CDR3 length: 11
D gene: -
clone size: -
J gene: TRBJ2-1

CDR3 protein: CASSQDSRESDEQYF
CDR3 DNA: TGCGCCAGCAGCCAAGATAGCAGGGAAAGCGACGAGCAGTACTTC
V gene: TRBV4-1
CDR3 length: 15
D gene: -
clone size: -
J gene: TRBJ2-7

CDR3 protein: CASSYGTATYEQYF
CDR3 DNA: TGTGCCAGCAGTTACGGGACAGCGACCTACGAGCAGTACTTC
V gene: TRBV6-5
CDR3 length: 14
D gene: TRBD1
clone size: -
J gene: TRBJ2-7

CDR3 protein: CASSMGTSGNTIYF
CDR3 DNA: TGTGCCAGTAGTATGGGGACTTCCGGAAACACCATATATTTT
V gene: TRBV19
CDR3 length: 14
D gene: -
clone size: -
J gene: TRBJ1-3

CDR3 protein: CASSSFGTSGGSGNEQFF
CDR3 DNA: TGTGCCAGCAGTTCTTTCGGGACTAGCGGAGGAAGCGGGAATGAGCAGTTCTTC
V gene: TRBV11-1
CDR3 length: 18
D gene: TRBD2
clone size: -
J gene: TRBJ2-1

CDR3 protein: CASTSIRGGGTGVSTGELFF
CDR3 DNA: TGTGCCAGTACCAGTATACGAGGGGGTGGGACAGGGGTGAGCACCGGGGAGCTGTTTTTT
V gene: TRBV19
CDR3 length: 20
D gene: TRBD1
clone size: many
J gene: TRBJ2-2

CDR3 protein: CAWRTGTGGAEQYF
CDR3 DNA: TGTGCCTGGAGGACCGGGACAGGGGGCGCCGAGCAGTACTTC
V gene: TRBV30
CDR3 length: 14
D gene: TRBD1
clone size: -
J gene: TRBJ2-7

CDR3 protein: CASSGGKGQPQHF
CDR3 DNA: TGTGCCTCCTCAGGGGGCAAGGGGCAGCCCCAGCATTTT
V gene: TRBV30
CDR3 length: 13
D gene: TRBD1
clone size: -
J gene: TRBJ1-5

CDR3 protein: CASSRGTANTGELFF
CDR3 DNA: TGTGCCAGCTCCCGAGGGACAGCGAACACCGGGGAGCTGTTTTTT
V gene: TRBV18
CDR3 length: 15
D gene: TRBD1
clone size: -
J gene: TRBJ2-2

CDR3 protein: CAWSVLAKETQYF
CDR3 DNA: TGTGCCTGGAGTGTACTAGCGAAGGAGACCCAGTACTTC
V gene: TRBV30
CDR3 length: 13
D gene: TRBD2
clone size: -
J gene: TRBJ2-5

CDR3 protein: CASSYSGDGEVAFF
CDR3 DNA: TGTGCCAGCAGTTACTCTGGGGACGGGGAGGTAGCTTTCTTT
V gene: TRBV6-6
CDR3 length: 14
D gene: -
clone size: once
J gene: TRBJ1-1

CDR3 protein: CASSRTLSNQPQHF
CDR3 DNA: TGTGCCAGCAGTAGGACATTGAGCAATCAGCCCCAGCATTTT
V gene: TRBV5-6
CDR3 length: 14
D gene: -
clone size: -
J gene: TRBJ1-5

CDR3 protein: CASSPGGYEQYF
CDR3 DNA: TGTGCCAGCTCACCGGGGGGGTACGAGCAGTACTTC
V gene: TRBV18
CDR3 length: 12
D gene: TRBD2
clone size: -
J gene: TRBJ2-7

CDR3 protein: CASSDSGQGAGNTIYF
CDR3 DNA: TGTGCCAGCAGTGATTCCGGACAGGGTGCTGGAAACACCATATATTTT
V gene: TRBV6-4
CDR3 length: 16
D gene: TRBD1
clone size: -
J gene: TRBJ1-3

CDR3 protein: CAWSTGGRQPQHF
CDR3 DNA: TGTGCCTGGAGTACAGGGGGCAGGCAGCCCCAGCATTTT
V gene: TRBV30
CDR3 length: 13
D gene: TRBD1
clone size: -
J gene: TRBJ1-5

CDR3 protein: CASSFGAPSSYEQYF
CDR3 DNA: TGTGCCAGCAGCTTCGGCGCACCGAGCTCCTACGAGCAGTACTTC
V gene: TRBV11-2
CDR3 length: 15
D gene: -
clone size: -
J gene: TRBJ2-7

CDR3 protein: CASSLVAGAGTDTQYF
CDR3 DNA: TGTGCCAGCAGCTTAGTAGCGGGTGCTGGCACAGATACGCAGTATTTT
V gene: TRBV7-9
CDR3 length: 16
D gene: TRBD2
clone size: -
J gene: TRBJ2-3

CDR3 protein: CASSSPGQGYEQYF
CDR3 DNA: TGTGCCAGCAGTTCACCGGGACAGGGCTACGAGCAGTACTTC
V gene: TRBV6-5
CDR3 length: 14
D gene: TRBD1
clone size: -
J gene: TRBJ2-7

CDR3 protein: CALNYQGFGELFF
CDR3 DNA: TGTGCCTTGAATTACCAGGGCTTCGGGGAGCTGTTTTTT
V gene: TRBV30
CDR3 length: 13
D gene: -
clone size: few
J gene: TRBJ2-2

CDR3 protein: CASSSINYEQYF
CDR3 DNA: TGCGCCAGCAGCTCTATTAACTACGAGCAGTACTTC
V gene: TRBV5-1
CDR3 length: 12
D gene: -
clone size: -
J gene: TRBJ2-7

CDR3 protein: CASSLLAEEQYF
CDR3 DNA: TGTGCCAGCAGCTTGTTGGCGGAGGAGCAGTACTTC
V gene: TRBV5-6
CDR3 length: 12
D gene: -
clone size: -
J gene: TRBJ2-7

CDR3 protein: CASGTGGRSPETQYF
CDR3 DNA: TGTGCATCTGGCACAGGGGGCAGATCCCCAGAGACCCAGTACTTC
V gene: TRBV19
CDR3 length: 15
D gene: TRBD1
clone size: -
J gene: TRBJ2-5

CDR3 protein: CASSLEQLLSYNSPLHF
CDR3 DNA: TGTGCCAGCAGCTTAGAACAGCTCCTCTCCTATAATTCACCCCTCCACTTT
V gene: TRBV7-9
CDR3 length: 17
D gene: -
clone size: -
J gene: TRBJ1-6

CDR3 protein: CASRSLPGNTIYF
CDR3 DNA: TGTGCCAGCAGGTCACTTCCTGGAAACACCATATATTTT
V gene: TRBV5-6
CDR3 length: 13
D gene: -
clone size: -
J gene: TRBJ1-3

CDR3 protein: CASTKNSLGQPQHF
CDR3 DNA: TGTGCCAGCACCAAAAACTCACTCGGGCAGCCCCAGCATTTT
V gene: TRBV28
CDR3 length: 14
D gene: -
clone size: -
J gene: TRBJ1-5

CDR3 protein: CASSLDREDEQYF
CDR3 DNA: TGTGCCAGCAGCTTGGACAGGGAGGACGAGCAGTACTTC
V gene: TRBV7-9
CDR3 length: 13
D gene: TRBD1
clone size: once
J gene: TRBJ2-7

CDR3 protein: CASSAQETQYF
CDR3 DNA: TGCGCCAGCAGCGCCCAAGAGACCCAGTACTTC
V gene: TRBV5-1
CDR3 length: 11
D gene: -
clone size: -
J gene: TRBJ2-5

CDR3 protein: CATSRGDAYEQYF
CDR3 DNA: TGTGCCACCAGCAGAGGGGACGCCTACGAGCAGTACTTC
V gene: TRBV15
CDR3 length: 13
D gene: -
clone size: -
J gene: TRBJ2-7

CDR3 protein: CASSLSRGLLAKNIQYF
CDR3 DNA: TGTGCCAGCAGTTTATCCAGGGGACTACTAGCCAAAAACATTCAGTACTTC
V gene: TRBV28
CDR3 length: 17
D gene: -
clone size: -
J gene: TRBJ2-4

CDR3 protein: CAISRDSSGNTIYF
CDR3 DNA: TGTGCCATCAGCCGGGACAGCTCTGGAAACACCATATATTTT
V gene: TRBV10-3
CDR3 length: 14
D gene: TRBD1
clone size: -
J gene: TRBJ1-3

CDR3 protein: CASRRQVNTEAFF
CDR3 DNA: TGTGCCAGCAGGAGACAGGTGAACACTGAAGCTTTCTTT
V gene: TRBV28
CDR3 length: 13
D gene: -
clone size: -
J gene: TRBJ1-1